The 16 T cell receptor beta chains below all came from one sample that was sequenced in a study of shared clonotypes between healthy human individuals. Some clones are missing from TCRdb's copy, which holds only in-frame ones; the method was immunoSEQ multiplex PCR. The sample yields approximately 470,000 clones, approximately 78% seen once. The specimen was PBMCs. The receptors derive from a woman aged 40 to 49 in good health. Some clones in this sample may be carry-over from other donors' samples.

In this sample, this clone turned up a few times. This chain connects TRBV9 to TRBJ2-1, with a weak D call TRBD2 (6 bases). V gave up 1 base and J gave up 4 bases, with 15 bases separating them. The CDR3 has 16 residues. From germline, CDR1 is SGDLS and CDR2 YYNGEE. In DNA, the CDR3 is TGTGCCAGCAGCGTATTTGGGGGAGGAGGGTACAATGAGCAGTTCTTC. It encodes CASSVFGGGGYNEQFF.

The chain uses TRBV5-1 and TRBJ2-1, with 14 bases matching TRBD2. This CDR3 has 15 amino acids. Germline V gene sequence: CDR1 SGHRS, CDR2 YFSETQ. J was trimmed by 7 bases and V by 3 bases; bases with no gene match: 3. The CDR3 sequence: CASSYRTSGGNEQFF. Here the CDR3 DNA reads TGCGCCAGCAGCTACCGGACTAGCGGGGGGAATGAGCAGTTCTTC.

This clone is a singleton in its sample. This chain uses TRBV6-5 with TRBJ2-7; D gene uncertain. The CDR3 covers 11 residues. Deletions cut 8 bases from V and 7 bases from J, with 12 bases between. Germline loops: CDR1 MNHEY, CDR2 SVGAGI. The CDR3 DNA reads TGTGCCAGCGGTAGGGTGGGAGAGCAGTACTTC. It is translated as CASGRVGEQYF.

The chain is built from TRBV28 and TRBJ1-3, with D possibly being TRBD1 (5 bases). V was clipped by 6 bases and J by 5 bases, with 14 bases between them. This CDR3 has 14 amino acids. Germline V gene lookup returns CDR1 MDHEN and CDR2 SYDVKM. CDR3 coding DNA: TGTGCCAGCAGCTTCCGGGACGCCAGAAACACCATATATTTT. It yields the protein CASSFRDARNTIYF.

Written as DNA, the CDR3 is TGCAGCGTTGAGGAGGGTACGCAGTATTTT. Translation: CSVEEGTQYF. The chain recombines TRBV29-1 with TRBJ2-3; maybe TRBD2 (6 bases). This CDR3 contains 10 residues. V lost 3 bases to trimming and J lost 8 bases, with 6 bases between them. Germline CDR1 SQVTM, CDR2 ANQGSEA.

The genes are TRBV4-2 and TRBJ2-1; 7 bases are shared with TRBD2. The V gene's germline CDR1 is LGHNA and CDR2 YNFKEQ. Trimming at V came to 1 base and at J to 5 bases, leaving 8 bases not matched to a gene. The CDR3 consists of 16 residues. In DNA form, the CDR3 reads TGTGCCAGCAGCCAAGGCCGGACTAGTGTAGACAATGAGCAGTTCTTC. Amino acids: CASSQGRTSVDNEQFF.

The rearrangement uses TRBV9 and TRBJ2-7; maybe TRBD2 (6 bases). V was shortened by 0 bases and J by 2 bases, with 9 bases between the two germline ends. Germline CDR1 is SGDLS and CDR2 is YYNGEE. The CDR3 is 14 amino acids. CDR3 residues: CASSVEGLAYEQYF. DNA for the CDR3: TGTGCCAGCAGCGTAGAGGGACTCGCCTACGAGCAGTACTTC.

This clone has a single count. The chain carries TRBV2 and TRBJ1-4; TRBD1 matches at 8 bases. Germline CDR1 is SNHLY and CDR2 is FYNNEI. This CDR3 region has 12 residues. V trimming: 7 bases; J trimming: 10 bases; junction bases outside the gene matches: 5. CDR3 nucleotide sequence: TGTGCCAGCACTGACAGGGGCAGAAAACTGTTTTTT. Translated, it gives CASTDRGRKLFF.

The rearrangement uses TRBV5-7 and TRBJ1-2; maybe TRBD1 (5 bases). TRBV5-7 is an ORF, and what it does is uncertain. Trimming left V 2 bases short and J 6 bases short, with 11 bases between. The CDR3 loop spans 13 amino acids. CDR3 sequence (DNA): TGTGCCAGCAGCTTCTCCGGGACCAATGGCTACACCTTC. Translated, it gives CASSFSGTNGYTF.

Notes on this clone: A single base separates this from a much larger clone, so it may be a read error. The rearrangement links TRBV12-5 to TRBJ1-1; no clear D. Germline loops: CDR1 LGHNT, CDR2 FRNRAP. The CDR3 covers 13 residues. CDR3 in DNA: TGTGCTGGTGGTTTAGGAAGGAACACTGAAGCTTTCTTT. It is translated as CAGGLGRNTEAFF.

This clone was counted a single time. J is TRBJ2-7 and V is TRBV27; D possibly uses TRBD1 or TRBD2 (5 bases each). This CDR3 is built from 16 residues. Trimming removed 7 bases at V and 6 bases at J, with 25 bases between. Per the germline V gene, CDR1 is MNHEY and CDR2 is SMNVEV (reference sequence). Here the CDR3 reads CASTPRAPAGTFEQYF. The CDR3 DNA follows: TGTGCCAGCACTCCCCGGGCCCCAGCAGGGACGTTCGAGCAGTACTTC.

The gene calls are TRBV5-1 and TRBJ2-7; the D call may be TRBD1 or TRBD2 (5 bases each). CDR1 SGHRS and CDR2 YFSETQ come from the germline V gene. This CDR3 spans 14 amino acids. V was clipped by 4 bases and J by 0 bases, with 11 bases between them. CDR3 loop: CASSPRDVSYEQYF. The DNA for the CDR3 is TGCGCCAGCAGCCCCCGGGACGTCTCCTACGAGCAGTACTTC.

This clone was counted only a few times. This sequence joins TRBV5-4 and TRBJ2-7; 9 bases are a match to TRBD2. Germline V gene data show CDR1 as SGHNT and CDR2 as YYREEE (reference sequence). V gave up 4 bases and J gave up 3 bases; unmatched junction bases: 8. The CDR3 runs to 15 residues. CDR3 residues: CASSAGGDNGYEQYF. The CDR3 DNA reads TGTGCCAGCAGCGCGGGAGGGGACAATGGCTACGAGCAGTACTTC.

This clone was seen just once. The chain carries TRBV11-1 and TRBJ2-5, with D unresolved. The tail of the sequence fits TRBJ2-7 better, so the J call may be wrong. CDR1 is SGHAT, CDR2 FQDESV, per germline (reference sequence). The CDR3 covers 13 residues. The CDR3 bases are TGTGCCAGCAGCTTAGGTGATGGCTACGAGCAGTACTTC. Protein product: CASSLGDGYEQYF.

The chain combines TRBV11-1 with TRBJ2-1; 7 bases agree with TRBD2. After removal of 0 bases from V and 3 bases from J, the junction contained 2 bases not matched to a gene. The CDR3 has 15 amino acids. Germline assignment: CDR1 SGHAT and CDR2 FQDESV (reference sequence). CDR3 region: CASSLAPGGYNEQFF. CDR3 bases: TGTGCCAGCAGCTTAGCCCCGGGGGGCTACAATGAGCAGTTCTTC.

To note about this clone: Other DNA sequences from this sample encode an identical CDR3 as well. J is TRBJ2-5 and V is TRBV5-1; D remains ambiguous. Germline CDR1 and CDR2: SGHRS and YFSETQ. Deletions cut 1 base from V and 2 bases from J, with 6 bases between. The CDR3 spans 13 residues. CDR3 region: CASSLTVQETQYF. CDR3 nucleotides: TGCGCCAGCAGCTTGACAGTACAAGAGACCCAGTACTTC.